One sample yielded the 14 T cell receptor beta chains listed below, sequenced in a study of blood T cell repertoires in COVID-19. Some clones are missing from TCRdb's copy, which holds only in-frame ones; the method was immunoSEQ multiplex PCR. The sample has approximately 250,000 clones, 84% seen once. The sequenced sample consisted of peripheral blood. Receptor source: a human donor in a cohort sampled during active COVID-19.

The chain uses TRBV2 and TRBJ2-5; 11 nucleotides align to TRBD2. CDR1 and CDR2 from the germline V gene are SNHLY and FYNNEI. This CDR3 is built from 15 residues. J lost 5 bases, V lost 6 bases, and 8 bases had no gene match. CDR3 in amino acids: CASRATSGGGETQYF. DNA for the CDR3: TGTGCCAGCAGGGCCACTAGCGGGGGCGGGGAGACCCAGTACTTC. Using reference TRBV2 and TRBJ2-5 for the parts outside the CDR3, the full variable domain is EPEVTQTPSHQVTQMGQEVILRCVPISNHLYFYWYRQILGQKVEFLVSFYNNEISEKSEIFDDQFSVERPDGSNFTLKIRSTKLEDSAMYFCASRATSGGGETQYFGPGTRLLVL.

The chain employs TRBV2 and TRBJ1-6; D is undetermined. V gave up 7 bases and J gave up 8 bases, with 15 bases separating them. The CDR3 length is 14 residues. CDR1 and CDR2 from the germline V gene are SNHLY and FYNNEI. CDR3 protein: CASKESPLYSPLHF. In DNA form, the CDR3 reads TGTGCCAGCAAAGAGTCACCGCTGTATTCACCCCTCCACTTT.

The rearrangement uses TRBV18 and TRBJ1-1, with D tentatively TRBD1 (6 bases). V gave up 4 bases and J gave up 11 bases, with 14 bases separating them. In germline, CDR1 is KGHSH, CDR2 LQKENI. The CDR3 spans 12 residues. The chain's CDR3 is CASSLEQGPAFF. In nucleotides, the CDR3 is TGTGCCAGCTCACTAGAACAGGGACCGGCTTTCTTT. Looking up the rest from reference TRBV18 and TRBJ1-1 gives the full variable domain: NAGVMQNPRHLVRRRGQEARLRCSPMKGHSHVYWYRQLPEEGLKFMVYLQKENIIDESGMPKERFSAEFPKEGPSILRIQQVVRGDSAAYFCASSLEQGPAFFGQGTRLTVV.

In this sample, this clone turned up once. The chain uses TRBV5-1 and TRBJ2-7; D might be TRBD2 (6 bases). The CDR3 runs to 12 residues. V lost 5 bases to trimming and J lost 6 bases, with 12 bases between them. Germline CDR1 reads SGHRS; CDR2 reads YFSETQ. CDR3 loop: CASSRETGEQYF. For the CDR3, the DNA is TGCGCCAGCAGTCGGGAGACGGGCGAGCAGTACTTC.

The table lists this clone with a few counts. The rearrangement uses TRBV5-4 and TRBJ2-7; tentatively, D is TRBD2 (6 bases). Germline CDR1 is SGHNT and CDR2 is YYREEE (reference sequence). Trimming cost V 10 bases and J 4 bases, with 21 bases left between them. This CDR3 is built from 14 residues. CDR3 sequence reads: CACGKGQAVYEQYF. In DNA, the CDR3 is TGTGCCTGCGGGAAGGGGCAGGCTGTTTACGAGCAGTACTTC.

This chain connects TRBV18 to TRBJ1-1, with 8 positions matching TRBD1. With 4 bases clipped from V and 2 bases from J, the junction kept 6 bases outside the gene matches. This CDR3 has 15 residues. Germline-derived CDR1 and CDR2 are KGHSH and LQKENI. CDR3 sequence reads: CASSLADRGNTEAFF. As DNA, the CDR3 is TGTGCCAGCTCACTGGCAGACAGGGGAAACACTGAAGCTTTCTTT.

This clone appeared once. This rearrangement joins TRBV18 to TRBJ2-7; 7 bases align to TRBD2. With 5 bases clipped from V and 4 bases from J, the junction kept 2 bases outside the gene matches. CDR3 length equals 12 residues. Germline V gene sequence: CDR1 KGHSH, CDR2 LQKENI. The CDR3: CASSASGYEQYF. In DNA, the CDR3 is TGTGCCAGCTCAGCTAGCGGTTACGAGCAGTACTTC.

This sequence joins TRBV28 and TRBJ1-2; D possibly corresponds to TRBD1 (6 bases). CDR3 length: 15 amino acids. Germline loops: CDR1 MDHEN, CDR2 SYDVKM. V gave up 6 bases and J gave up 5 bases, with 19 bases separating them. The CDR3 bases are TGTGCCAGCAGACGGGACAAACGGCTCTTTTATGGCTACACCTTC. As protein: CASRRDKRLFYGYTF.

This sequence joins TRBV23-1 and TRBJ1-1, with unresolved D. TRBV23-1 is designated an ORF whose function remains uncertain. Trimming left V 8 bases short and J 2 bases short, with 15 bases between. CDR3 length equals 14 residues. In DNA form, the CDR3 reads TGCGCCAGCCCATCACCACCACTTAACACTGAAGCTTTCTTT. Translated, it gives CASPSPPLNTEAFF.

This clone was recorded a few times. This chain uses TRBV10-3 with TRBJ1-5, with no clear D. The CDR3 consists of 13 residues. Germline V gene lookup returns CDR1 ENHRY and CDR2 SYGVKD. Trimming removed 6 bases from V and 5 bases from J, with 11 bases in between. CDR3 sequence (DNA): TGTGCCATCAGCAGAGACATGGATCAGCCCCAGCATTTT. Its translation is CAISRDMDQPQHF.

This clone has just one count. The chain joins TRBV4-1 to TRBJ2-3, with TRBD1 matching 9 bases. Germline V gives CDR1 MGHRA, CDR2 YSYEKL. V lost 4 bases to trimming and J lost 0 bases; unmatched junction nucleotides: 5. The CDR3 is 16 amino acids. This chain's CDR3 is CASSRGQGHSTDTQYF. In DNA, the CDR3 is TGCGCCAGCAGCCGAGGACAGGGGCATAGCACAGATACGCAGTATTTT.

The V call is TRBV5-4, the J call TRBJ2-4, with a tentative D call TRBD1 (7 bases). Looked up from germline, CDR1 is SGHNT and CDR2 is YYREEE (reference sequence). The V and J ends lost 0 bases and 10 bases respectively, with 14 bases between them. This CDR3 comprises 14 residues. CDR3 protein: CASSLGQGRGIQYF. CDR3 DNA sequence: TGTGCCAGCAGCTTGGGACAGGGACGGGGGATTCAGTACTTC.

The chain links TRBV6-4 to TRBJ2-2, with TRBD2 as a possible D gene (5 bases). Trimming took 0 bases from V and 2 from J, leaving 10 bases between them. The CDR3 totals 16 residues. Germline loops: CDR1 MRHNA, CDR2 SNTAGT. CDR3: CASSDSPAANTGELFF. CDR3 nucleotides: TGTGCCAGCAGTGACTCCCCAGCGGCAAACACCGGGGAGCTGTTTTTT.

In DNA form, the CDR3 reads TGTGCCAGCAGCCGAGTGAACACTGAAGCTTTCTTT. Protein: CASSRVNTEAFF. The chain couples TRBV28 to TRBJ1-1; D is uncertain. CDR3 size: 12 residues. CDR1 and CDR2 from the germline V gene are MDHEN and SYDVKM. The V end was cut by 6 bases, the J end by 0 bases, with 5 bases between.